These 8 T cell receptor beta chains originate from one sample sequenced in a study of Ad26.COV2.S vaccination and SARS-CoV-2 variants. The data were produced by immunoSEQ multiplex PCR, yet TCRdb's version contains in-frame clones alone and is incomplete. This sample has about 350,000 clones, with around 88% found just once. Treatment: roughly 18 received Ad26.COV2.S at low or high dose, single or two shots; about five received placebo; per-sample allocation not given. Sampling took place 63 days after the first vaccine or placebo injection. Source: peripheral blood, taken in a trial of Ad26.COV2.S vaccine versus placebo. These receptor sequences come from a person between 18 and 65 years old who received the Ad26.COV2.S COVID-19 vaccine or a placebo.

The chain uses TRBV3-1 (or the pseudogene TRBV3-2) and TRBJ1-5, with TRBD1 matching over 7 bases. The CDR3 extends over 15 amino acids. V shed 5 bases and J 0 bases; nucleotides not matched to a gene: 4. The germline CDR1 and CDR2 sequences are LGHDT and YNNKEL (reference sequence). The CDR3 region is CASSWGQNSNQPQHF. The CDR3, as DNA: TGTGCCAGCAGCTGGGGACAGAATAGCAATCAGCCCCAGCATTTT.

The CDR3 sequence is CASSRSPGGYYEQYF. In DNA form, the CDR3 reads TGCGCCAGCAGCCGCTCGCCAGGGGGTTACTACGAGCAGTACTTC. This rearrangement joins TRBV4-3 to TRBJ2-7; TRBD1 matches at 7 bases. The germline V gene encodes CDR1 LGHNA and CDR2 YSLEER. The V segment lost 4 bases and the J segment 3 bases; nucleotides outside the gene matches: 9. CDR3 length equals 15 residues.

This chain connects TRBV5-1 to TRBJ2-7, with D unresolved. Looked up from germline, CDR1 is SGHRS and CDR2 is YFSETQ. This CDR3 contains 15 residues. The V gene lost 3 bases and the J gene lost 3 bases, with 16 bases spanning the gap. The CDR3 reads CASSSVGRSGYEQYF. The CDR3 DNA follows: TGCGCCAGCAGCTCGGTGGGAAGGAGTGGCTACGAGCAGTACTTC.

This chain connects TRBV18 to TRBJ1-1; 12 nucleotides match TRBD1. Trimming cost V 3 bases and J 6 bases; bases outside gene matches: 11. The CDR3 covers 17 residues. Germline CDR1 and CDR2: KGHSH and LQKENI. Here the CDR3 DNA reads TGTGCCAGCTCACCCCCTATACCGGGACAGGGGGCCCCTGAAGCTTTCTTT. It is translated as CASSPPIPGQGAPEAFF. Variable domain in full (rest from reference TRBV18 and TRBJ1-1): NAGVMQNPRHLVRRRGQEARLRCSPMKGHSHVYWYRQLPEEGLKFMVYLQKENIIDESGMPKERFSAEFPKEGPSILRIQQVVRGDSAAYFCASSPPIPGQGAPEAFFGQGTRLTVV.

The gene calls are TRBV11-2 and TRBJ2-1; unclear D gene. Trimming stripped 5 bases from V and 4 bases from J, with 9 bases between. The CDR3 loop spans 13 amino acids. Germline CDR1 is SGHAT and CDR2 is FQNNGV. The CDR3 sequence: CASSRLDYNEQFF. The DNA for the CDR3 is TGTGCCAGCAGCCGGCTTGATTACAATGAGCAGTTCTTC.

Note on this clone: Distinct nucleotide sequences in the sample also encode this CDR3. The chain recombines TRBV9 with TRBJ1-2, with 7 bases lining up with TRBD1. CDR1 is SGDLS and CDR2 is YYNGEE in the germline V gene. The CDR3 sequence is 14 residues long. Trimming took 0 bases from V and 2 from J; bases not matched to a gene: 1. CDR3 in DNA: TGTGCCAGCAGCGTAGTAGGGGGCAACTATGGCTACACCTTC. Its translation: CASSVVGGNYGYTF.

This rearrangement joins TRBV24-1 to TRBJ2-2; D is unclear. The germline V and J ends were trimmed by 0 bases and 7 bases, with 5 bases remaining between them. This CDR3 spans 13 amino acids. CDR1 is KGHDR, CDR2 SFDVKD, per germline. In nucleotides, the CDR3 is TGTGCCACCAGTGATTTGTACAGCGGGGAGCTGTTTTTT. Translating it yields CATSDLYSGELFF.

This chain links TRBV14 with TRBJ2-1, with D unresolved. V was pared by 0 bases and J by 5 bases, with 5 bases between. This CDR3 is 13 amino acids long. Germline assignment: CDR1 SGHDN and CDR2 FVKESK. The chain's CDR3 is CASSQDWNNEQFF. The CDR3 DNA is TGTGCCAGCAGCCAAGATTGGAACAATGAGCAGTTCTTC.